A single sample gave rise to the 25 T cell receptor beta chains below, sequenced in a study of blood T cell repertoires in COVID-19. The table came from immunoSEQ multiplex PCR; TCRdb's copy has only in-frame clones and leaves some out. The sample lists under 130,000 clones; roughly 85% were seen once. The specimen sequenced was peripheral blood. All receptors derive from a woman older than 75 with acute or convalescent COVID-19.

V is TRBV5-1 and J is TRBJ1-4, with unresolved D. The CDR3 length is 13 residues. V shed 4 bases and J shed 4 bases, with 8 bases lying between them. In germline, CDR1 is SGHRS, CDR2 YFSETQ. Here the CDR3 DNA reads TGCGCCAGCAGCCCCCGGGTTAATGAAAAACTGTTTTTT. Encoded protein: CASSPRVNEKLFF.

This clone was detected a few times. The chain recombines TRBV2 with TRBJ1-2; TRBD1 aligns across 7 bases. V trimming: 6 bases; J trimming: 2 bases; junction bases outside the gene matches: 0. In germline, CDR1 is SNHLY, CDR2 FYNNEI. This CDR3 is built from 12 residues. CDR3 sequence (DNA): TGTGCCAGCAGGACAGGGAACTATGGCTACACCTTC. This gives the protein CASRTGNYGYTF.

In this sample, this clone turned up once. The chain links TRBV7-9 to TRBJ2-5; 7 bases are shared with TRBD2. Germline assignment: CDR1 SEHNR and CDR2 FQNEAQ (reference sequence). Trimming removed 5 bases from V and 6 bases from J; junction bases left unmatched: 6. The CDR3 sequence is 13 residues long. The CDR3 region is CASSLTSAQTQYF. Here the CDR3 DNA reads TGTGCCAGCAGCCTCACTAGCGCCCAGACCCAGTACTTC.

V is TRBV4-1 and J is TRBJ1-5, with TRBD1 identical over 9 bases. CDR3 length: 15 amino acids. J lost 4 bases, V lost 3 bases, and 4 bases had no gene match. Per germline, CDR1 MGHRA and CDR2 YSYEKL. The CDR3 bases are TGCGCCAGCAGCCAGGGACAGGGAAGAAATCAGCCCCAGCATTTT. Encoded protein: CASSQGQGRNQPQHF.

The chain joins TRBV3-1 (or the pseudogene TRBV3-2) to TRBJ2-2; maybe TRBD2 (7 bases). The CDR3 covers 17 residues. V dropped 3 bases and J dropped 0 bases, with 14 bases sitting between them. CDR1 and CDR2 from the germline V gene are LGHDT and YNNKEL (reference sequence). Here the CDR3 reads CASSQGGLAANTGELFF. In DNA, the CDR3 is TGTGCCAGCAGCCAGGGGGGGCTAGCGGCGAACACCGGGGAGCTGTTTTTT.

V and J are TRBV7-2 and TRBJ2-1; D call uncertain. This CDR3 has 13 residues. Trimming cost V 2 bases and J 3 bases, with 5 bases left between them. Germline assignment: CDR1 SGHTA and CDR2 FQGNSA. The DNA for the CDR3 is TGTGCCAGCAGCTTAACAAACTACAATGAGCAGTTCTTC. Its protein is CASSLTNYNEQFF.

The V and J genes are TRBV2 and TRBJ2-7, with D perhaps TRBD2 (6 bases). The V gene's germline CDR1 is SNHLY and CDR2 FYNNEI. Trimming stripped 6 bases from V and 2 bases from J, with 14 bases between. This CDR3 comprises 14 residues. CDR3 in amino acids: CASRPGLLAYEQYF. The CDR3 DNA reads TGTGCCAGCAGGCCGGGACTCCTTGCCTACGAGCAGTACTTC.

This clone was observed a single time. The chain has TRBV14 and TRBJ2-3, with 7 nucleotides matching TRBD1. The germline gives CDR1 SGHDN, CDR2 FVKESK. Trimming cost V 4 bases and J 6 bases; bases outside gene matches: 16. The CDR3 covers 17 residues. In DNA, the CDR3 is TGTGCCAGCAGCCCCCGACAGGGCGGAACCCGGTGGGATACGCAGTATTTT. This encodes CASSPRQGGTRWDTQYF.

The J gene is TRBJ1-2, the V gene TRBV5-1, with a possible D match to TRBD1 (5 bases). The CDR3 totals 15 residues. Germline CDR1 is SGHRS and CDR2 is YFSETQ. V was trimmed by 3 bases and J by 0 bases, leaving 12 bases between them. The CDR3 sequence is CASSWGDLSNYGYTF. DNA for the CDR3: TGCGCCAGCAGCTGGGGGGACCTTTCTAACTATGGCTACACCTTC.

This clone was counted a single time. In the same sample, other DNA sequences code for this CDR3. The chain employs TRBV5-1 and TRBJ2-5; 8 bases fit TRBD1. The J segment lost 5 bases and the V segment lost 4 bases, leaving 7 bases of the junction unmatched. Germline V gene lookup returns CDR1 SGHRS and CDR2 YFSETQ. This CDR3 contains 14 residues. The CDR3 is CASSLTGDGETQYF. In DNA form, the CDR3 reads TGCGCCAGCAGCCTGACAGGGGACGGGGAGACCCAGTACTTC.

The count of this clone is one. The rearrangement joins TRBV10-3 to TRBJ2-7; a weak D match, TRBD2 (6 bases). CDR1 and CDR2 from the germline V gene are ENHRY and SYGVKD. V lost 5 bases, J lost 1 base, and 9 bases lay in between. CDR3 length: 13 amino acids. Here the CDR3 DNA reads TGTGCCATCAGTTTAGCGGTATCCTACGAGCAGTACTTC. Its translation: CAISLAVSYEQYF.

The chain links TRBV29-1 to TRBJ2-5, with TRBD1 matching 10 bases. CDR1 and CDR2 from the germline V gene are SQVTM and ANQGSEA. J was trimmed by 7 bases and V by 3 bases; bases with no gene match: 8. The CDR3 extends over 14 amino acids. CDR3 loop: CSVDRDRGPGTQYF. CDR3 nucleotide sequence: TGCAGCGTTGATCGGGACAGGGGCCCTGGGACCCAGTACTTC. Combining the CDR3 with reference TRBV29-1 and TRBJ2-5 gives the whole variable domain SAVISQKPSRDICQRGTSLTIQCQVDSQVTMMFWYRQQPGQSLTLIATANQGSEATYESGFVIDKFPISRPNLTFSTLTVSNMSPEDSSIYLCSVDRDRGPGTQYFGPGTRLLVL.

The CDR3 DNA follows: TGTGCCAGCACTAACCCGCGGACTGGCGAAGCTTTCTTT. Protein sequence: CASTNPRTGEAFF. The V and J genes are TRBV6-5 and TRBJ1-1; no clear D. There are 13 residues in the CDR3. CDR1 is MNHEY, CDR2 SVGAGI, per germline. V gave up 7 bases and J gave up 8 bases, with 17 bases separating them.

The chain joins TRBV2 to TRBJ1-2; weak D call: TRBD1 (5 bases). CDR3 length: 14 amino acids. Trimming left V 2 bases short and J 7 bases short, with 14 bases between. CDR1 and CDR2 (germline): SNHLY, FYNNEI. The CDR3 sequence is CASSENLRELGYTF. In DNA form, the CDR3 reads TGTGCCAGCAGTGAAAACCTCAGGGAACTTGGCTACACCTTC.

The CDR3 is CASSLFRGSSYEQYV. The DNA for the CDR3 is TGTGCCAGCAGCTTGTTCAGGGGAAGCTCCTACGAGCAGTACGTC. This rearrangement joins TRBV5-6 to TRBJ2-7; D is possibly TRBD1 (6 bases). The germline gives CDR1 SGHDT, CDR2 YYEEEE. Trimming pared 1 base from V and 0 bases from J, leaving 11 bases between. The CDR3 consists of 15 residues.

V usage is TRBV10-3 and J usage is TRBJ1-1; TRBD1 matches 11 bases. This CDR3 is 15 amino acids long. CDR1 is ENHRY, CDR2 SYGVKD, per germline. V shed 3 bases and J 6 bases; nucleotides not matched to a gene: 6. Here the CDR3 DNA reads TGTGCCATCAGTGAATTAGGACAGGGGGCGTCTGAAGCTTTCTTT. Amino acids: CAISELGQGASEAFF.

The chain carries TRBV29-1 and TRBJ1-1; no clear D gene. Germline CDR1 SQVTM, CDR2 ANQGSEA. V was trimmed by 0 bases and J by 6 bases, leaving 14 bases between them. This CDR3 has 14 residues. In DNA form, the CDR3 reads TGCAGCGTTGAAGATTGGGAGGTGAGGTCTGAAGCTTTCTTT. Translated, it gives CSVEDWEVRSEAFF.

CDR3 amino acids: CATSRDITGGSIQETQYF. In DNA, the CDR3 is TGTGCCACCAGCAGAGATATCACGGGAGGATCGATCCAAGAGACCCAGTACTTC. J is TRBJ2-5 and V is TRBV15; 7 positions agree with TRBD2. The CDR3 is made up of 18 amino acids. Trimming at V came to 0 bases and at J to 1 base, leaving 11 bases not matched to a gene. The germline V gene has CDR1 LNHNV and CDR2 YYDKDF (reference sequence).

This rearrangement joins TRBV9 to TRBJ2-2; no clear D gene. Per germline, CDR1 SGDLS and CDR2 YYNGEE. Trimming cost V 3 bases and J 5 bases, with 5 bases left between them. The CDR3 sequence is 12 residues long. DNA for the CDR3: TGTGCCAGCAGCGCCCTTACCGGGGAGCTGTTTTTT. This sequence encodes CASSALTGELFF.

CDR3 loop: CASSSATGRYGANVLTF. DNA for the CDR3: TGTGCCAGCAGCTCAGCGACAGGGAGGTATGGGGCCAACGTCCTGACTTTC. The chain carries TRBV5-4 and TRBJ2-6; tentative D call: TRBD1 (7 bases). The CDR3 covers 17 residues. Germline CDR1 is SGHNT and CDR2 is YYREEE (reference sequence). Trimming stripped 3 bases from V and 3 bases from J, with 16 bases between.

This chain joins TRBV2 and TRBJ2-5, with 9 bases aligning to TRBD1. The V gene's germline CDR1 is SNHLY and CDR2 FYNNEI. Trimming took 7 bases from V and 7 from J; bases not matched to a gene: 7. This CDR3 region has 13 residues. CDR3 bases: TGTGCCAGCACTAACGACAGGGGGGGGACCCAGTACTTC. Protein sequence: CASTNDRGGTQYF.

The chain joins TRBV6-5 to TRBJ2-7; possibly TRBD1 for D (5 bases). V dropped 0 bases and J dropped 2 bases, with 14 bases sitting between them. Germline V lookup: CDR1 MNHEY, CDR2 SVGAGI. This CDR3 has 16 amino acids. The CDR3 coding sequence is TGTGCCAGCAGTTACTCGATCCCAGGGAATCCCTACGAGCAGTACTTC. It codes for CASSYSIPGNPYEQYF.

The rearrangement links TRBV6-6 to TRBJ2-1; a weak D match, TRBD1 (6 bases). This CDR3 spans 15 amino acids. V was trimmed by 6 bases and J by 0 bases, leaving 12 bases between them. Germline CDR1 MNHNY, CDR2 SVGAGI (reference sequence). The CDR3 spells CASRKTGDSYNEQFF. Written as DNA, the CDR3 is TGTGCCAGCAGAAAGACAGGAGACTCCTACAATGAGCAGTTCTTC.

The rearrangement uses TRBV7-6 and TRBJ2-3, with D perhaps matching TRBD2 (6 bases). The germline V and J ends were trimmed by 5 bases and 1 base, with 13 bases remaining between them. There are 15 residues in the CDR3. Germline V CDR1 and CDR2: SGHVS, FNYEAQ. CDR3 DNA: TGTGCCAGCAGCACTCCGGGACTCCGCACAGATACGCAGTATTTT. Translating it yields CASSTPGLRTDTQYF.

V is TRBV7-2 and J is TRBJ2-5; 9 bases are a match to TRBD1. V was clipped by 6 bases and J by 5 bases; unmatched bases: 7. The germline V gene has CDR1 SGHTA and CDR2 FQGNSA. CDR3 length: 14 amino acids. CDR3 DNA sequence: TGTGCCAGCAGACAAACAGGGGGCTTGGAGACCCAGTACTTC. It translates to CASRQTGGLETQYF.